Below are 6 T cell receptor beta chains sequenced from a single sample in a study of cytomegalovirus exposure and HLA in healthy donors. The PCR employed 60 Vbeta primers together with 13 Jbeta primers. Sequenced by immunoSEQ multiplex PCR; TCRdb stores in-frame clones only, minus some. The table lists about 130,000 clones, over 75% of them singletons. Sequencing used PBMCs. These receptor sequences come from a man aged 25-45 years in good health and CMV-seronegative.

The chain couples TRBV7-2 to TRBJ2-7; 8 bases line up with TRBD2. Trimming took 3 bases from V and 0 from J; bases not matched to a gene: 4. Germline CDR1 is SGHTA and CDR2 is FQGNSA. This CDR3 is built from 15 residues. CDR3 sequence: CASSFGGTSSYEQYF. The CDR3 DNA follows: TGTGCCAGCAGCTTCGGGGGGACTAGCTCCTACGAGCAGTACTTC.

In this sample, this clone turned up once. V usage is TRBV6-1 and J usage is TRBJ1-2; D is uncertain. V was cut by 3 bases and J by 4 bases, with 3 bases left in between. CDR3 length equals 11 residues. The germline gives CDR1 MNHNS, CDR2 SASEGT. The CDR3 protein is CASSEAYGYTF. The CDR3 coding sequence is TGTGCCAGCAGTGAGGCCTATGGCTACACCTTC.

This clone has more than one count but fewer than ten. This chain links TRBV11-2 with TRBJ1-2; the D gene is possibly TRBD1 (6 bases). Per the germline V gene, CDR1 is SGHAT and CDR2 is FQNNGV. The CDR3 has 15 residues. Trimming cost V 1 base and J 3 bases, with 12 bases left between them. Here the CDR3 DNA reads TGTGCCAGCAGCTTAGCCCCGACAGGTGACTATGGCTACACCTTC. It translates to CASSLAPTGDYGYTF.

As DNA, the CDR3 is TGTGCCAGCAGTTTCCGGGATTCGGGCACCGGGGAGCTGTTTTTT. It is translated as CASSFRDSGTGELFF. The chain recombines TRBV5-6 with TRBJ2-2, with D maybe TRBD2 (5 bases). Trimming removed 5 bases from V and 4 bases from J, with 15 bases in between. CDR1 and CDR2 (germline): SGHDT, YYEEEE. This CDR3 comprises 15 residues.

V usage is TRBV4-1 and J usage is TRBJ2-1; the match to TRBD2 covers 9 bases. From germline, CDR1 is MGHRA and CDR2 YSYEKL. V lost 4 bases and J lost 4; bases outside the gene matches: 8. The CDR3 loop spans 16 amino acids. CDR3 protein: CASSRPGSGRYNEQFF. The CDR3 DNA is TGCGCCAGCAGCCGACCGGGCAGCGGGAGGTACAATGAGCAGTTCTTC.

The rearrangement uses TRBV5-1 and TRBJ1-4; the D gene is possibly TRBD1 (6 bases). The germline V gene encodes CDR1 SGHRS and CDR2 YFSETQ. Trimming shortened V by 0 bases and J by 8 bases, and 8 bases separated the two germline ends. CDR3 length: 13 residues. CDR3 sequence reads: CASSLAGGEKLFF. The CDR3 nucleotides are TGCGCCAGCAGCTTGGCTGGGGGCGAAAAACTGTTTTTT.